The rows below give T cell receptor beta chains drawn from one sample of a study of vaccination effects on CD4 cells after COVID-19. Clones were sequenced by immunoSEQ multiplex PCR, and TCRdb holds only the in-frame ones, with some missing. In the table there are 25,000 to 35,000 clones, roughly 81% of which are singletons. The antigens for these receptors are not known. Sequenced material: CD4+ T cells from PBMCs cultured with HCoV-229E spike peptides, taken after COVID-19 vaccination. Every receptor here comes from a human donor who received a COVID-19 vaccine. CDR3s include the opening cysteine and the closing phenylalanine or tryptophan. Each record gives: J gene, CDR3 length, D gene, clone size, V gene, CDR3 DNA, CDR3 protein. D genes are given only for firm matches. A clone size is listed for some rows: how often the clone was seen (once, few, many), or a class if it is expanded.

TRBJ1-2 | 15 | NA | few | TRBV6-5 | TGTGCCAGCAGTTGGCTGGGGGGGGCGCGAGGGGGCTACACCTTC | CASSWLGGARGGYTF
TRBJ1-5 | 12 | NA | few | TRBV25-1 | TGTGCCAGCCAGAGTGGAGGTCAGCCCCAGCATTTT | CASQSGGQPQHF
TRBJ2-7 | 15 | TRBD2 | NA | TRBV6-5 | TGTGCCAGCAGTTACTCGAGCGGGGGGGGCTACGAGCAGTACTTC | CASSYSSGGGYEQYF
TRBJ2-1 | 17 | TRBD2 | NA | TRBV7-9 | TGTGCCAGCAGCTCGCTAGCGGGGGGGCAAGGGTCGAATGAGCAGTTCTTC | CASSSLAGGQGSNEQFF
TRBJ2-1 | 14 | TRBD2 | NA | TRBV20-1 | TGCAGTGCTAGTACTAGCGGGAGCCACAATGAGCAGTTCTTC | CSASTSGSHNEQFF
TRBJ2-2 | 19 | TRBD2 | NA | TRBV27 | TGTGCCAGCAGTTTAAAGCGGGGGGGCCTAGGACTTAGCACCGGGGAGCTGTTTTTT | CASSLKRGGLGLSTGELFF
TRBJ2-1 | 15 | TRBD2 | NA | TRBV4-1 | TGCGCCAGCAGCCAGGGGACTAGCGGGATTAAGGAGCAGTTCTTC | CASSQGTSGIKEQFF
TRBJ2-1 | 15 | TRBD2 | NA | TRBV5-1 | TGCGCCAGCAGCGCACGGGAGGGCCTTCTAGGGAAGCAGTTCTTC | CASSAREGLLGKQFF
TRBJ1-1 | 13 | NA | few | TRBV11-2 | TGTGCCAGCAGCAGTAGGACTCAAGTAGAAGCTTTCTTT | CASSSRTQVEAFF
TRBJ2-7 | 13 | NA | NA | TRBV2 | TGTGCCAGCAGTGACGGCGCTACCTACGAGCAGTACTTC | CASSDGATYEQYF
TRBJ2-5 | 14 | NA | NA | TRBV6-5 | TGTGCCAGCATGGTATCAGGGGTGCTCGTGACCCAGTACTTC | CASMVSGVLVTQYF
TRBJ1-2 | 17 | NA | NA | TRBV30 | TGTGCCTGGAGTCGTCCCCCCTACAGGTCCAGACACTATGGCTACACCTTC | CAWSRPPYRSRHYGYTF
TRBJ1-1 | 14 | NA | NA | TRBV18 | TGTGCCAGCTCACCTCCAATCAGTCGCACTGAAGCTTTCTTT | CASSPPISRTEAFF
TRBJ2-7 | 16 | TRBD1 | NA | TRBV11-2 | TGTGCCAGCAGCTTAACAACGGGGGACAGGGCCTACGAGCAGTACTTC | CASSLTTGDRAYEQYF
TRBJ2-5 | 17 | TRBD1 | NA | TRBV9 | TGTGCCAGCAGCCCAAACCCTGGGGGACAGCAGCAAGAGACCCAGTACTTC | CASSPNPGGQQQETQYF
TRBJ1-5 | 13 | NA | NA | TRBV5-6 | TGTGCCAGCAGCTGGGGGTTCAATCAGCCCCAGCATTTT | CASSWGFNQPQHF
TRBJ2-1 | 14 | TRBD2 | NA | TRBV24-1 | TGTGCCACCAGTGCAAGCGGGAGTTTGGATGAGCAGTTCTTC | CATSASGSLDEQFF
TRBJ1-2 | 14 | NA | NA | TRBV19 | TGTGCCAGTAGTTCCTTAACAGAGCCCTATGGCTACACCTTC | CASSSLTEPYGYTF
TRBJ2-6 | 16 | NA | NA | TRBV7-9 | TGTGCCAGCAGCTTAGCGGAGAGCTCTGGGGCCAACGTCCTGACTTTC | CASSLAESSGANVLTF
TRBJ1-2 | 17 | TRBD1 | NA | TRBV7-8 | TGTGCCAGCAGCTTACGGACGCCGGGACAGGGGTTTATTGGCTACACCTTC | CASSLRTPGQGFIGYTF
TRBJ1-1 | 13 | NA | NA | TRBV5-1 | TGCGCCAGCAGCTTGGGGGGGATTAATGAAGCTTTCTTT | CASSLGGINEAFF
TRBJ1-1 | 13 | NA | NA | TRBV29-1 | TGCACCTGCTGGGGGACTGTGAACACTGAAGCTTTCTTT | CTCWGTVNTEAFF
TRBJ1-2 | 16 | TRBD1 | NA | TRBV28 | TGTGCCAGCAGTTCGATGACGGGACAGGGCAACTATGGCTACACCTTC | CASSSMTGQGNYGYTF
TRBJ2-7 | 12 | NA | once | TRBV29-1 | TGCAGCGTTGACCTGGGACCCTACGAGCAGTACTTC | CSVDLGPYEQYF
TRBJ2-2 | 14 | NA | NA | TRBV19 | TGTGCCAGTACTAATACGAGGGTTACCGGGGAGCTGTTTTTT | CASTNTRVTGELFF